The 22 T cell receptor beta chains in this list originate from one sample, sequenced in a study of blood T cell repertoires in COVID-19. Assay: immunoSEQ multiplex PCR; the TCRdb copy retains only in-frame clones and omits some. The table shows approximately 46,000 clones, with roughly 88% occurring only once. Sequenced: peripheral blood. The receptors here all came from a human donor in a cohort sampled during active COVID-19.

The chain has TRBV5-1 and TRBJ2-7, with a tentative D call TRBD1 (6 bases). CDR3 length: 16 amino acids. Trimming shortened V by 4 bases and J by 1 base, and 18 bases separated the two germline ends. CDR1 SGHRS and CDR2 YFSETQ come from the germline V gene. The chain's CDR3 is CASSIQPGDTSYEQYF. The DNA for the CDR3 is TGCGCCAGCAGCATCCAACCCGGGGACACATCCTACGAGCAGTACTTC.

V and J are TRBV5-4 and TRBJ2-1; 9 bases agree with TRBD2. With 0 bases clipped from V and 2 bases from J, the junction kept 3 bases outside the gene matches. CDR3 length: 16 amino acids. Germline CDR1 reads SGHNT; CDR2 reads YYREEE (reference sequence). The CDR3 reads CASSLGGGRAYNEQFF. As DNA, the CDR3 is TGTGCCAGCAGCTTGGGGGGCGGGAGGGCCTACAATGAGCAGTTCTTC. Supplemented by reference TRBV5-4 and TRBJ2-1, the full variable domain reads ETGVTQSPTHLIKTRGQQVTLRCSSQSGHNTVSWYQQALGQGPQFIFQYYREEENGRGNFPPRFSGLQFPNYSSELNVNALELDDSALYLCASSLGGGRAYNEQFFGPGTRLTVL.

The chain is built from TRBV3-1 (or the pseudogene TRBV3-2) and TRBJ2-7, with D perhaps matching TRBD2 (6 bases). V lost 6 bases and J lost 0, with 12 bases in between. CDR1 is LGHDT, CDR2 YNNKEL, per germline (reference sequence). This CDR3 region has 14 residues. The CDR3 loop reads CASRPLANSYEQYF. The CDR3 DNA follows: TGTGCCAGCAGACCCCTAGCGAACTCCTACGAGCAGTACTTC.

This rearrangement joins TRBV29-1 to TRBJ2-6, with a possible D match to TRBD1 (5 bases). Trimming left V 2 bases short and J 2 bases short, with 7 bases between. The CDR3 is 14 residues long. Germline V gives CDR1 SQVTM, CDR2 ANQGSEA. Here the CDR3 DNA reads TGCAGCGTTGAACAGGGAACTGGGGCCAACGTCCTGACTTTC. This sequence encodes CSVEQGTGANVLTF.

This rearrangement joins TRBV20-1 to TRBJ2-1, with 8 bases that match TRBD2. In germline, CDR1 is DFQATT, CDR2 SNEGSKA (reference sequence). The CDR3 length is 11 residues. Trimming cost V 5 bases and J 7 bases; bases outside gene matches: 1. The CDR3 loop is CSAAGGNEQFF. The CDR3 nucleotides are TGCAGTGCTGCGGGGGGAAATGAGCAGTTCTTC.

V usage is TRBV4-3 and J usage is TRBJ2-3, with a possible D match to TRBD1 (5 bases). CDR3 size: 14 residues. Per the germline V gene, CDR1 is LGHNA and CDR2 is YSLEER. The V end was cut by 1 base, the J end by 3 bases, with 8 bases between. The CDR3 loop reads CASSQVRGTDTQYF. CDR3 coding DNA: TGCGCCAGCAGCCAAGTAAGGGGAACAGATACGCAGTATTTT.

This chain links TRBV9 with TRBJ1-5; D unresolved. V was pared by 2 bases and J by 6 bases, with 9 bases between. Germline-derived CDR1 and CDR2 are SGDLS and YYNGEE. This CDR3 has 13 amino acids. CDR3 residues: CASSVEPSQPQHF. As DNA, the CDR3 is TGTGCCAGCAGCGTGGAGCCTTCTCAGCCCCAGCATTTT.

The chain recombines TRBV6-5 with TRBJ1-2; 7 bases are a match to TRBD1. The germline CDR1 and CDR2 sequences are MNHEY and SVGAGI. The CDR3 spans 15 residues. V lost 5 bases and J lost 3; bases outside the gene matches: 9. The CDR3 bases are TGTGCCAGCAGTAGCCGACAGGGCGGGTACTATGGCTACACCTTC. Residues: CASSSRQGGYYGYTF.

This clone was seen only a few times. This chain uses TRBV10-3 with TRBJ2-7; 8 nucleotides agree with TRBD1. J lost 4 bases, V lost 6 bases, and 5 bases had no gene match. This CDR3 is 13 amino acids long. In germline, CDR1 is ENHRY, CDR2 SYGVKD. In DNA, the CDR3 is TGTGCCATCAGCGGGACAGGTCGGTACGAGCAGTACTTC. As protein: CAISGTGRYEQYF.

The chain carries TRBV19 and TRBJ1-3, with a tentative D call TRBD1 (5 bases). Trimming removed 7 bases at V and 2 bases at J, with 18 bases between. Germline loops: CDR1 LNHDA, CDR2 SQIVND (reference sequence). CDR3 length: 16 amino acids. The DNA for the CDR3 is TGTGCCAGTATTACCACCGGAGGGGCGCCTGGAAACACCATATATTTT. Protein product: CASITTGGAPGNTIYF.

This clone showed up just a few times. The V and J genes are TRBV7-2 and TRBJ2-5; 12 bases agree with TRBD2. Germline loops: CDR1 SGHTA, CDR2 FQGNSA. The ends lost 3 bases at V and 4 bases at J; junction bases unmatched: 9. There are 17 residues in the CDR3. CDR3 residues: CASSFSLAGGPGETQYF. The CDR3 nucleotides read TGTGCCAGCAGCTTCTCCCTAGCGGGAGGGCCGGGAGAGACCCAGTACTTC.

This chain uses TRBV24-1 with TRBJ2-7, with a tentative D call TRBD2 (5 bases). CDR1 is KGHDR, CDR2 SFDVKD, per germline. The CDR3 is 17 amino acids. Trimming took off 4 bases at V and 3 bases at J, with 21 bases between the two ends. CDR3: CATSEVLVASPRYEQYF. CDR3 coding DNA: TGTGCCACCAGTGAAGTTCTGGTAGCGTCCCCTCGCTACGAGCAGTACTTC.

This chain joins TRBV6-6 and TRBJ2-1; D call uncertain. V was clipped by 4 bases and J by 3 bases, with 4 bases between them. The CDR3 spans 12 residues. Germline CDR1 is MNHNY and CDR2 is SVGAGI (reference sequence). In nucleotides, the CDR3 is TGTGCCAGCAGTTTTAGCTACAATGAGCAGTTCTTC. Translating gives CASSFSYNEQFF.

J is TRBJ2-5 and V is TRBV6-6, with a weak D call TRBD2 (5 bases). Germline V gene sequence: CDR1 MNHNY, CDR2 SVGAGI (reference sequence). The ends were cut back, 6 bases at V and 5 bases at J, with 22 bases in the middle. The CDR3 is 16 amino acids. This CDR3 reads CASSLRTRQTGETQYF. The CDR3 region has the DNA TGTGCCAGCAGCCTCCGGACGCGACAAACGGGGGAGACCCAGTACTTC.

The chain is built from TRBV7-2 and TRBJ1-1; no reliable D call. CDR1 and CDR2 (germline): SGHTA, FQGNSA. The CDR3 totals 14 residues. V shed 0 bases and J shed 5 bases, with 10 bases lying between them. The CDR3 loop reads CASSLAVEGTEAFF. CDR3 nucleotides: TGTGCCAGCAGCTTAGCGGTGGAGGGTACTGAAGCTTTCTTT.

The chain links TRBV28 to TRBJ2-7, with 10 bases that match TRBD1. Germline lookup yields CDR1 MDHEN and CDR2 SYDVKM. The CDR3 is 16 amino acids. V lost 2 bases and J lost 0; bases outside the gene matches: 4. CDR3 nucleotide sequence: TGTGCCAGCAGTTTAAGGACAGGGGGGCCCTCCTACGAGCAGTACTTC. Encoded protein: CASSLRTGGPSYEQYF.

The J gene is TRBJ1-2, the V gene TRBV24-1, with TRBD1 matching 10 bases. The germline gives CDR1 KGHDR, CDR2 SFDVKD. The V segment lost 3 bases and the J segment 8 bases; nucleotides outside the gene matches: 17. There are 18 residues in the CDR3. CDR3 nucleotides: TGTGCCACCAGTGATACCCGGACAGGGGGAAAAGGGTTGAGCGGCTACACCTTC. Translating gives CATSDTRTGGKGLSGYTF.

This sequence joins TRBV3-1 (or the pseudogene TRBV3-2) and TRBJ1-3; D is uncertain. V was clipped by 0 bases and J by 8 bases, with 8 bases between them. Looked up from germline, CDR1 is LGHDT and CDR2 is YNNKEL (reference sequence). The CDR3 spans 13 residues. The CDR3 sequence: CASSQDSSDTIYF. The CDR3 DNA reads TGTGCCAGCAGCCAAGATTCCTCCGACACCATATATTTT.

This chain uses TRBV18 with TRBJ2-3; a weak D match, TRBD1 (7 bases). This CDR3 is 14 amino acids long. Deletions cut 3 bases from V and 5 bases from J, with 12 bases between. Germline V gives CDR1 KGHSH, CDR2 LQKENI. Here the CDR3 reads CASSPNQGGDTQYF. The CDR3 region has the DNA TGTGCCAGCTCACCTAATCAGGGGGGAGATACGCAGTATTTT.

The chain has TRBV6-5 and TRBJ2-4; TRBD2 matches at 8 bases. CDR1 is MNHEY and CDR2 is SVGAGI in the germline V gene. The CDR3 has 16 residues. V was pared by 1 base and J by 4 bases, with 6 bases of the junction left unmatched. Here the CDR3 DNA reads TGTGCCAGCAGTTACTTGTCGATAGCGGGAAAAAACATTCAGTACTTC. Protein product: CASSYLSIAGKNIQYF.

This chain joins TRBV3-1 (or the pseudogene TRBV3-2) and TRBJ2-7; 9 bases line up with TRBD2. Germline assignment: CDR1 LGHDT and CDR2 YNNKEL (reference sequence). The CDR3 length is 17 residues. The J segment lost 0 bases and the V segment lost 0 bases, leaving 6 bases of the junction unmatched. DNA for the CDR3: TGTGCCAGCAGCCAAGACTTTTGGACTAGCGCCTCCTACGAGCAGTACTTC. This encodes CASSQDFWTSASYEQYF.

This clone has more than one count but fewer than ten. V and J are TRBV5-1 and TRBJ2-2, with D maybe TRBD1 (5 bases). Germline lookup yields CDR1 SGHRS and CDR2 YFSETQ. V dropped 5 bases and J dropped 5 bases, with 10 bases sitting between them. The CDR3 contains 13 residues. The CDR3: CASRQTETGELFF. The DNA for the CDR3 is TGCGCCAGCAGGCAGACAGAAACCGGGGAGCTGTTTTTT.